This T cell receptor beta chain was identified during a study of regulatory T cells in long-lasting Graves disease. The study's findings and limits: The TCR repertoire of persistent Graves' patients was less diverse than that of newly diagnosed ones. Persistent disease preferred TRBV28, TRBJ1-2 and TRBJ2-5; new disease, TRBV20-1 and TRBJ2-1.

Indicated time point: newly diagnosed GD, antithyroid drugs for less than 3 months. Making the TCR library involved RNA that had been extracted from PBMCs. CDR3-region Arm-PCR and iRepertoire HTBI primers produced the TCR beta libraries. As handled by the study authors: Throughout the samples, researchers identified 62 TRBV and approximately 15 TRBJ segments. TCRdb reprocessed the multiplex PCR reads via MiXCR and lists one record per CDR3 protein. What appears here as the V and J calls and clone size reflects TCRdb's work, not the paper's. The sample shows roughly 250,000 distinct CDR3 sequences, about 17% of them seen only once. This clonotype was seen many times. Its antigen is still unknown. Trimming took 2 bases from V and 5 from J; bases not matched to a gene: 6. The CDR3 is 14 residues long. Per the germline V gene, CDR1 is SGHTA and CDR2 is FQGNSA. These records were also assigned to another study, of T cells in Graves' hyperthyroidism and ophthalmopathy.

Sample: peripheral blood mononuclear cells (PBMCs), taken at new diagnosis, from a patient treated with antithyroid drugs. The chain carries TRBV7-2 and TRBJ2-7, with TRBD2 matching 7 bases. This TCR was recovered from a woman in her 30s with Graves disease. The CDR3 loop reads CASSLLGSGDEQYF. CDR3 sequence (DNA): TGTGCCAGCAGCTTATTAGGGAGCGGGGACGAGCAGTACTTC.